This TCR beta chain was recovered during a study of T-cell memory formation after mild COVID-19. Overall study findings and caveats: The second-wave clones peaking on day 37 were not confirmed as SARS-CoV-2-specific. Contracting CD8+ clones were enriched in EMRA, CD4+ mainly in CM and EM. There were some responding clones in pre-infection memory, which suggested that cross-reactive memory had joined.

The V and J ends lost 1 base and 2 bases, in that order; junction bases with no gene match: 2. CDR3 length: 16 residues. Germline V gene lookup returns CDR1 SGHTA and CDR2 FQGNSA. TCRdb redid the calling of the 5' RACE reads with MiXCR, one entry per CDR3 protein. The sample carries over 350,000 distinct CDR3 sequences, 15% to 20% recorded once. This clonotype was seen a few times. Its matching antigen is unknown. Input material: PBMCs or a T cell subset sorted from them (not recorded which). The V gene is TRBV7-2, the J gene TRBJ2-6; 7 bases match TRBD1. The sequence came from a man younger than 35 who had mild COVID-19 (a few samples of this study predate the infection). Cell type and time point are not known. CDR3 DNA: TGTGCCAGCAGCTTAGGGACAGGTGCTGGGGCCAACGTCCTGACTTTC. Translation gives CASSLGTGAGANVLTF.